This section outlines one T cell receptor (beta chain) sequence together with its context. Its target is not known. With V trimmed by 9 bases and J by 2 bases, 10 bases remained unmatched. The CDR3 totals 16 residues. Per germline, CDR1 SNHLY and CDR2 FYNNEI. The sample originates from a study of cytomegalovirus exposure and HLA in healthy donors. Study observations and caveats: In a later analysis, TCR beta V- and J-gene trimming showed a link to a missense DCLRE1C variant. Sequencing likely produced, as an artifact, a cluster of highly shared sequence variants.

60 Vbeta and 13 Jbeta primers were used in PCR. Sequenced by immunoSEQ multiplex PCR; TCRdb stores in-frame clones only, minus some. The sample has approximately 180,000 clones, under 85% seen once. The V gene is TRBV2, the J gene TRBJ2-3, with TRBD2 identical over 11 bases. The clonotype comes from a human donor in good health. Sequencing was carried out using PBMCs. The DNA of the CDR3 is TGTGCCAGTGACTCCGGGACTAGCGGTATCACAGATACGCAGTATTTT. It translates to CASDSGTSGITDTQYF. The full variable domain, completed using reference TRBV2 and TRBJ2-3, is EPEVTQTPSHQVTQMGQEVILRCVPISNHLYFYWYRQILGQKVEFLVSFYNNEISEKSEIFDDQFSVERPDGSNFTLKIRSTKLEDSAMYFCASDSGTSGITDTQYFGPGTRLTVL.